These 10 T cell receptor beta chains share one sample of origin, sequenced in a study of blood T cell repertoires in COVID-19. Profiling relied on immunoSEQ multiplex PCR, and the TCRdb table lists in-frame clones only, not all of them. This table holds approximately 110,000 clones, 84% found once. The source material was peripheral blood. These receptors all come from a woman aged 45-59 years with acute or convalescent COVID-19.

The gene calls are TRBV5-4 and TRBJ2-2; TRBD1 agrees at 9 bases. CDR1 and CDR2 (germline): SGHNT, YYREEE (reference sequence). J lost 1 base, V lost 4 bases, and 11 bases had no gene match. The CDR3 has 18 amino acids. The CDR3 loop is CASSRTGQGRLNTGELFF. The CDR3 DNA reads as TGTGCCAGCAGCCGGACGGGACAGGGCAGGTTGAACACCGGGGAGCTGTTTTTT.

The rearrangement links TRBV18 to TRBJ2-3, with 8 bases matching TRBD1. The CDR3 runs 14 residues. The trim removed 3 bases at V and 5 bases at J, leaving 4 bases unmatched. In germline, CDR1 is KGHSH, CDR2 LQKENI. CDR3 in amino acids: CASSPAGTGDTQYF. The CDR3 bases are TGTGCCAGCTCACCTGCCGGGACAGGAGATACGCAGTATTTT. Combining the CDR3 with reference TRBV18 and TRBJ2-3 gives the whole variable domain NAGVMQNPRHLVRRRGQEARLRCSPMKGHSHVYWYRQLPEEGLKFMVYLQKENIIDESGMPKERFSAEFPKEGPSILRIQQVVRGDSAAYFCASSPAGTGDTQYFGPGTRLTVL.

The rearrangement uses TRBV3-1 (or the pseudogene TRBV3-2) and TRBJ2-1; D not certain. Germline V gene lookup returns CDR1 LGHDT and CDR2 YNNKEL (reference sequence). V dropped 4 bases and J dropped 8 bases, with 6 bases sitting between them. The CDR3 is 11 residues long. The CDR3 sequence: CASSLAYEQFF. CDR3 coding DNA: TGTGCCAGCAGCCTCGCGTATGAGCAGTTCTTC.

The chain uses TRBV6-5 and TRBJ2-7; 14 nucleotides agree with TRBD2. The CDR3 covers 15 residues. From germline, CDR1 is MNHEY and CDR2 SVGAGI. Trimming removed 6 bases from V and 3 bases from J; junction bases left unmatched: 4. CDR3 bases: TGTGCCAGCAGGGCGGGACTAGCGGGGGTCTACGAGCAGTACTTC. Residues: CASRAGLAGVYEQYF.

This chain connects TRBV14 to TRBJ2-7, with a tentative D call TRBD1 (6 bases). The V end lost 4 bases, the J end lost 6 bases, and 16 bases lay between the germline ends. This CDR3 is built from 14 residues. Looked up from germline, CDR1 is SGHDN and CDR2 is FVKESK. DNA for the CDR3: TGTGCCAGCAGCCTATGGGGGCTTGGGGTCGAGCAGTACTTC. Its protein is CASSLWGLGVEQYF.

The chain has TRBV5-1 and TRBJ1-1; D is possibly TRBD1 (6 bases). V gave up 0 bases and J gave up 3 bases, with 12 bases separating them. Germline values: CDR1 SGHRS, CDR2 YFSETQ. CDR3 length: 15 residues. The CDR3 coding sequence is TGCGCCAGCAGCTTGGTTGTGGGGGCGGACACTGAAGCTTTCTTT. Its translation is CASSLVVGADTEAFF.

This clone was detected only once. The rearrangement links TRBV11-2 to TRBJ1-2; TRBD1 might be the D (6 bases). CDR1 SGHAT and CDR2 FQNNGV come from the germline V gene. The CDR3 is made up of 15 amino acids. V was trimmed by 5 bases and J by 5 bases, leaving 18 bases between them. CDR3 residues: CASSPIRGVKYGYTF. For the CDR3, the DNA is TGTGCCAGCAGCCCCATCAGGGGAGTAAAATATGGCTACACCTTC.

The CDR3 spells CASGSGYGTNYGYTF. In DNA, the CDR3 is TGCGCCAGCGGCTCGGGTTACGGAACTAACTATGGCTACACCTTC. The genes are TRBV5-1 and TRBJ1-2; D call uncertain. CDR3 length equals 15 residues. Germline CDR1 reads SGHRS; CDR2 reads YFSETQ. Trimming took 7 bases from V and 0 from J, leaving 16 bases between them. Using reference TRBV5-1 and TRBJ1-2 for the parts outside the CDR3, the full variable domain is KAGVTQTPRYLIKTRGQQVTLSCSPISGHRSVSWYQQTPGQGLQFLFEYFSETQRNKGNFPGRFSGRQFSNSRSEMNVSTLELGDSALYLCASGSGYGTNYGYTFGSGTRLTVV.

The sample holds one count of this clone. The chain uses TRBV19 and TRBJ1-1; 10 bases line up with TRBD1. The CDR3 consists of 13 residues. V trimming: 6 bases; J trimming: 8 bases; junction bases outside the gene matches: 6. In germline, CDR1 is LNHDA, CDR2 SQIVND (reference sequence). The CDR3 DNA follows: TGTGCCAGTAGCCAGGACAGGGGGTTAGAAGCTTTCTTT. Its translation: CASSQDRGLEAFF.

The CDR3 nucleotides read TGTGCCAGCAGCCCTCGCCGGACAGCCATTTATGGCTACACCTTC. Its protein is CASSPRRTAIYGYTF. V gene TRBV7-8 combines with J gene TRBJ1-2, with a tentative D call TRBD1 (6 bases). The CDR3 extends over 15 amino acids. Trimming took off 5 bases at V and 5 bases at J, with 18 bases between the two ends. The germline V gene encodes CDR1 SGHVS and CDR2 FQNEAQ.